These T cell receptor beta chains were read from a single sample in a study of blood T cell repertoires in COVID-19. Only in-frame clones appear in the TCRdb table, and some are missing; sequencing was by immunoSEQ multiplex PCR. The sample carries over 200,000 clones, about 90% recorded once. Sequencing was carried out using peripheral blood. These receptors all stem from a man aged 30 to 45 with acute or convalescent COVID-19. Each CDR3 is given with its conserved first and last residue. Each record gives: D gene, J gene, clone size, CDR3 length, V gene, CDR3 DNA, CDR3 protein. D genes are given only for firm matches. The size of a clone is reported for some rows only, either as once, few or many, or as a class for expanded clones.

TRBD1 | TRBJ2-7 | NA | 13 | TRBV12-3/TRBV12-4 | TGTGCCAGCAGTGCCGACAGGGGGAACGAGCAGTACTTC | CASSADRGNEQYF
TRBD2 | TRBJ2-4 | NA | 19 | TRBV6-4 | TGTGCCAGCACCTCACCGGGAGGCAAAGTACATCTAGCCAAAAACATTCAGTACTTC | CASTSPGGKVHLAKNIQYF
TRBD2 | TRBJ2-3 | NA | 16 | TRBV14 | TGTGCCAGCAGCCCAGTCCGGGGGGGTCGTCAAGATACGCAGTATTTT | CASSPVRGGRQDTQYF
NA | TRBJ2-5 | NA | 14 | TRBV5-4 | TGTGCCAGCAGCCCGAACAGGGCGGTCGAGACCCAGTACTTC | CASSPNRAVETQYF
NA | TRBJ1-2 | once | 14 | TRBV7-2 | TGTGCCAGCAGCTCACCGGGAGCTAACTATGGCTACACCTTC | CASSSPGANYGYTF
NA | TRBJ1-5 | NA | 15 | TRBV2 | TGTGCCAGCAGTGACAGGTCCTTCACAAATCAGCCCCAGCATTTT | CASSDRSFTNQPQHF
NA | TRBJ1-1 | NA | 10 | TRBV12-3/TRBV12-4 | TGTGCCAGCCAGAATTCCGAAGCTTTCTTT | CASQNSEAFF
TRBD2 | TRBJ2-1 | NA | 17 | TRBV19 | TGTGCCAGCGACGCAGGGCCCCGGACTAGCGGGAGGAATGAGCAGTTCTTC | CASDAGPRTSGRNEQFF
NA | TRBJ2-5 | once | 15 | TRBV6-2/TRBV6-3 | TGTGCCAGCAGCAGTCACCGACAGCGTGAAGAGACCCAGTACTTC | CASSSHRQREETQYF
TRBD1 | TRBJ1-1 | NA | 16 | TRBV27 | TGTGCCAGCAGTTTGGAGCGGACAGGGGGTTGGACTGAAGCTTTCTTT | CASSLERTGGWTEAFF
TRBD1 | TRBJ2-2 | once | 14 | TRBV6-5 | TGTGCCAGCAGCAGGACAGGGAACACCGGGGAGCTGTTTTTT | CASSRTGNTGELFF
NA | TRBJ2-7 | NA | 11 | TRBV28 | TGTGCCAGCAGTTCCCGGTGGGAGCAGTACTTC | CASSSRWEQYF
TRBD1 | TRBJ1-4 | once | 14 | TRBV19 | TGTGCCAGTGGACGGACAGGGCGGGATGAAAAACTGTTTTTT | CASGRTGRDEKLFF
NA | TRBJ2-5 | NA | 14 | TRBV5-4 | TGTGCCAGCAGCCCGGTGGGGCCCCAAGAGACCCAGTACTTC | CASSPVGPQETQYF
NA | TRBJ1-4 | NA | 15 | TRBV2 | TGTGCCAGCAGTGCTCAGGGCGGAACTAATGAAAAACTGTTTTTT | CASSAQGGTNEKLFF
NA | TRBJ1-6 | NA | 13 | TRBV25-1 | TGTGCCAGCAGGGGGCAGCATAATTCACCCCTCCACTTT | CASRGQHNSPLHF
NA | TRBJ1-2 | NA | 13 | TRBV28 | TGTGCCAGCCTCCTAGGTTCGGGGTATGGCTACACCTTC | CASLLGSGYGYTF
NA | TRBJ1-6 | NA | 15 | TRBV2 | TGTGCCAGCAGTGACGCAGGGAAGGGAAATTCACCCCTCCACTTT | CASSDAGKGNSPLHF
NA | TRBJ1-3 | NA | 15 | TRBV4-1 | TGCGCCAGCAGCCAAGTTTATAGCTCTGGAAACACCATATATTTT | CASSQVYSSGNTIYF
TRBD2 | TRBJ2-4 | few | 13 | TRBV28 | TGTGCCAGCACCGGGACTAACAAAAACATTCAGTACTTC | CASTGTNKNIQYF
NA | TRBJ1-6 | NA | 17 | TRBV28 | TGTGCCAGCACTTCCGGCAGGGCAAGCTCCTATAATTCACCCCTCCACTTT | CASTSGRASSYNSPLHF
TRBD2 | TRBJ2-1 | NA | 15 | TRBV28 | TGTGCCAGCAGGTTAGGGACTAGCGGTTACAATGAGCAGTTCTTC | CASRLGTSGYNEQFF
NA | TRBJ2-3 | once | 17 | TRBV11-2 | TGTGCCAGCAGCTCAGGCACCGTGACTAGAAGCACAGATACGCAGTATTTT | CASSSGTVTRSTDTQYF
NA | TRBJ2-7 | NA | 13 | TRBV28 | TGTGCCAGCAGTTTGAATGCGGGCTACGAGCAGTACTTC | CASSLNAGYEQYF
NA | TRBJ1-5 | NA | 16 | TRBV3-1/TRBV3-2 | TGTGCCAGCAGCCAAGGTGTATCAGGGCGAAATCAGCCCCAGCATTTT | CASSQGVSGRNQPQHF
TRBD1 | TRBJ1-2 | NA | 14 | TRBV5-1 | TGCGCCAGCAGCGACGGACAGGTGAACTATGGCTACACCTTC | CASSDGQVNYGYTF
TRBD1 | TRBJ2-7 | NA | 12 | TRBV2 | TGTGCCAGCCGGACAGGCCGCTACGAGCAGTACTTC | CASRTGRYEQYF
NA | TRBJ2-2 | NA | 12 | TRBV19 | TGTGCCAGTAGTCTCAACACCGGGGAGCTGTTTTTT | CASSLNTGELFF
TRBD1 | TRBJ1-5 | many | 16 | TRBV2 | TGTGCCAGCAGTGAAATAGGGACAGGGCGCAATCAGCCCCAGCATTTT | CASSEIGTGRNQPQHF
NA | TRBJ1-6 | NA | 16 | TRBV30 | TGTGCCTGGAGTGTACGGTCAGGCCTTTATAATTCACCCCTCCACTTT | CAWSVRSGLYNSPLHF
NA | TRBJ2-2 | once | 15 | TRBV28 | TGTGCCAGCAGTTTAGGGAGGCTGAACACCGGGGAGCTGTTTTTT | CASSLGRLNTGELFF
NA | TRBJ1-1 | NA | 13 | TRBV6-5 | TGTGCCAGCAGTTACGGGCACTCAACTGAAGCTTTCTTT | CASSYGHSTEAFF
NA | TRBJ1-1 | NA | 12 | TRBV5-1 | TGCGCCAGCAGCCAACGGGGCACTGAAGCTTTCTTT | CASSQRGTEAFF
TRBD1 | TRBJ1-2 | NA | 14 | TRBV28 | TGTGCCAGCAGTTTAGGGACAGAGATCTATGGCTACACCTTC | CASSLGTEIYGYTF
TRBD1 | TRBJ1-2 | NA | 17 | TRBV27 | TGTGCCAGCAGTTTACGGACAGGGGGGTCAGCTAACTATGGCTACACCTTC | CASSLRTGGSANYGYTF
NA | TRBJ1-4 | NA | 14 | TRBV28 | TGTGCCAGCAGACCCGGGGGGACTAATGAAAAACTGTTTTTT | CASRPGGTNEKLFF
NA | TRBJ2-7 | NA | 12 | TRBV30 | TGTGCCTGGAGCGACACCTCCTACGAGCAGTACTTC | CAWSDTSYEQYF
NA | TRBJ2-7 | NA | 14 | TRBV3-1/TRBV3-2 | TGTGCCAGCAGCCACTTTGGGGGCTCACACGAGCAGTACTTC | CASSHFGGSHEQYF
TRBD1 | TRBJ1-6 | NA | 16 | TRBV19 | TGTGCCAGTATGAATGGACAGGTTCGAAGTGGGTCACCCCTCCACTTT | CASMNGQVRSGSPLHF
NA | TRBJ2-5 | once | 12 | TRBV29-1 | TGCAGCGCGGACAGTTTCCAAGAGACCCAGTACTTC | CSADSFQETQYF
TRBD2 | TRBJ2-7 | NA | 13 | TRBV30 | TGTGCCTTGGGGGGAGGGCCGTTCTACGAGCAGTACTTC | CALGGGPFYEQYF
NA | TRBJ2-3 | NA | 16 | TRBV5-5 | TGTGCCAGCAGCTCGGAGGGGCCCACTAGCACAGATGCGCAGTATTTT | CASSSEGPTSTDAQYF
TRBD1 | TRBJ1-1 | NA | 15 | TRBV28 | TGTGCCAGCAGTTACCAACAGGGGGCGCGGACTGAAGCTTTCTTT | CASSYQQGARTEAFF
TRBD2 | TRBJ2-3 | NA | 15 | TRBV7-8 | TGTGCCAGCAGCTTAGCCCAAGCGGGAGTCCGTACGCAGTATTTT | CASSLAQAGVRTQYF
TRBD2 | TRBJ2-1 | NA | 11 | TRBV2 | TGTGCCCGTGAGACTAGCGGGGGATCGTTCTTC | CARETSGGSFF
NA | TRBJ1-5 | NA | 14 | TRBV6-5 | TGTGCCAGCAGGGAGGGCTTAATGAGTCAGCCCCAGCATTTT | CASREGLMSQPQHF
NA | TRBJ1-3 | NA | 16 | TRBV6-5 | TGTGCCAGCAGTTACTCTATTATGGACAGTGGAAACACCATATATTTT | CASSYSIMDSGNTIYF
TRBD2 | TRBJ2-2 | NA | 14 | TRBV27 | TGTGCCAGCAGTTTCCAGGGAGGGTCCGGGGAGCTGTTTTTT | CASSFQGGSGELFF
NA | TRBJ1-1 | NA | 14 | TRBV19 | TGTGCCAGTAGGTCACGAGTCATGAACACTGAAGCTTTCTTT | CASRSRVMNTEAFF
NA | TRBJ2-2 | NA | 15 | TRBV18 | TGTGCCAGCTCACCGGCAGGGCGAAACACCGGGGAGCTGTTTTTT | CASSPAGRNTGELFF
NA | TRBJ2-5 | NA | 12 | TRBV20-1 | TGCAGTGCTAGTGTCAGTCAAGAGACCCAGTACTTC | CSASVSQETQYF
TRBD1 | TRBJ1-5 | NA | 13 | TRBV2 | TGTGCCAGCAGACAGGGGCGTGGACAGCCCCAGCATTTT | CASRQGRGQPQHF
NA | TRBJ1-2 | NA | 15 | TRBV28 | TGTGCCAGCAGTCCTGGGCTTTTAATCCGCGTGGGCTACACCTTC | CASSPGLLIRVGYTF
NA | TRBJ1-2 | NA | 14 | TRBV6-2/TRBV6-3 | TGTGCCAGCTGCCTTAGTGGAGGGAGGTATGGCTACACCTTC | CASCLSGGRYGYTF